These 15 T cell receptor beta chains came from one sample sequenced in a study of CD8 T cells in Susac syndrome. About 0.5 to 1 ug RNA was reverse transcribed with random hexamers. TCRdb redid the calling of the immunoSEQ multiplex PCR reads with MiXCR, one entry per CDR3 protein. Here the sample spans 130,000 or so distinct CDR3 sequences, around 90% being singletons. The sample comprised CD8+ T cells from PBMCs. Receptors originate from a human donor with multiple sclerosis.

The chain joins TRBV6-2 or TRBV6-3 to TRBJ1-1; D gene uncertain. Germline V lookup: CDR1 MNHEY, CDR2 SVGEGT. Trimming cost V 6 bases and J 5 bases, with 16 bases left between them. The CDR3 contains 14 residues. The CDR3: CASSIPVGDTEAFF. Written as DNA, the CDR3 is TGTGCCAGCAGCATTCCCGTCGGGGATACTGAAGCTTTCTTT.

This rearrangement joins TRBV19 to TRBJ2-2; 7 bases fit TRBD2. Germline V gene data show CDR1 as LNHDA and CDR2 as SQIVND (reference sequence). The V and J ends lost 7 bases and 6 bases, in that order; junction bases with no gene match: 8. The CDR3 consists of 14 residues. The CDR3 DNA follows: TGTGCCAGTACCAGGCGGGAGTACGCCGGGGAGCTGTTTTTT. Its translation is CASTRREYAGELFF.

The V gene is TRBV28, the J gene TRBJ1-4, with D hard to call. Trimming took 7 bases from V and 0 from J, leaving 6 bases between them. The germline V gene encodes CDR1 MDHEN and CDR2 SYDVKM. This CDR3 has 13 residues. The DNA for the CDR3 is TGTGCCAGCAACAGCCCAACTAATGAAAAACTGTTTTTT. Translation: CASNSPTNEKLFF. The full variable domain, in which reference TRBV28 and TRBJ1-4 provide the parts outside the CDR3, is DVKVTQSSRYLVKRTGEKVFLECVQDMDHENMFWYRQDPGLGLRLIYFSYDVKMKEKGDIPEGYSVSREKKERFSLILESASTNQTSMYLCASNSPTNEKLFFGSGTQLSVL.

The rearrangement joins TRBV28 to TRBJ2-7; 10 bases agree with TRBD2. The CDR3 extends over 13 amino acids. Germline CDR1 reads MDHEN; CDR2 reads SYDVKM. The V gene end was trimmed by 6 bases and the J gene end by 2 bases; junction bases not matched to a gene: 1. The CDR3 spells CASRGLATYEQYF. The CDR3 nucleotides read TGTGCCAGCAGGGGACTAGCGACCTACGAGCAGTACTTC.

The chain recombines TRBV29-1 with TRBJ2-1; TRBD2 is a possible D gene (6 bases). Germline CDR1 SQVTM, CDR2 ANQGSEA. The CDR3 spans 13 residues. Trimming shortened V by 7 bases and J by 2 bases, and 12 bases separated the two germline ends. The CDR3 DNA sequence: TGCAGCGGGGTGGACTACACCTACAATGAGCAGTTCTTC. This encodes CSGVDYTYNEQFF.

V gene TRBV20-1 combines with J gene TRBJ1-3; D is uncertain. From germline, CDR1 is DFQATT and CDR2 SNEGSKA (reference sequence). Trimming pared 2 bases from V and 4 bases from J, leaving 15 bases between. The CDR3 length is 15 residues. Here the CDR3 DNA reads TGCAGTGCTAGAATTGCCGCTCTTACAGGAAACACCATATATTTT. Protein product: CSARIAALTGNTIYF.

This chain links TRBV27 with TRBJ2-7; unclear D gene. Germline CDR1 reads MNHEY; CDR2 reads SMNVEV (reference sequence). This CDR3 has 13 amino acids. V lost 4 bases to trimming and J lost 2 bases, with 9 bases between them. CDR3 region: CASSYTEAYEQYF. The CDR3 bases are TGTGCCAGCAGTTATACAGAGGCCTACGAGCAGTACTTC.

This chain connects TRBV6-2 or TRBV6-3 to TRBJ1-1; the D gene is possibly TRBD1 (6 bases). Trimming removed 6 bases from V and 1 base from J, with 18 bases in between. Looked up from germline, CDR1 is MNHEY and CDR2 is SVGEGT. The CDR3 has 16 amino acids. The CDR3 reads CASRSIQGWANTEAFF. The CDR3, as DNA: TGTGCCAGCAGATCAATACAGGGTTGGGCGAACACTGAAGCTTTCTTT.

J is TRBJ2-1 and V is TRBV27; the D gene could be TRBD1 or TRBD2 (5 bases each). Germline lookup yields CDR1 MNHEY and CDR2 SMNVEV (reference sequence). The CDR3 runs to 11 residues. V was pared by 3 bases and J by 14 bases, with 11 bases between. The CDR3 reads CASSLGEIKFF. The CDR3 DNA reads as TGTGCCAGCAGTTTGGGGGAGATCAAGTTCTTC.

This clonotype appeared once. The chain employs TRBV7-9 and TRBJ2-3, with D perhaps being TRBD1 or TRBD2 (5 bases each). CDR3 size: 15 residues. Germline V CDR1 and CDR2: SEHNR, FQNEAQ (reference sequence). Trimming cost V 5 bases and J 2 bases, with 14 bases left between them. Here the CDR3 DNA reads TGTGCCAGCAGCCTAAGGGACGATCCCACAGATACGCAGTATTTT. Protein product: CASSLRDDPTDTQYF.

The V call is TRBV7-9, the J call TRBJ1-5; no definite D call. The CDR3 has 12 residues. Per the germline V gene, CDR1 is SEHNR and CDR2 is FQNEAQ (reference sequence). Trimming removed 1 base from V and 9 bases from J, with 7 bases in between. The DNA for the CDR3 is TGTGCCAGCAGCTTAGGGTCTATGCCCCAGCATTTT. It encodes CASSLGSMPQHF.

This chain links TRBV3-1 with TRBJ1-4, with unresolved D. Germline CDR1 and CDR2: LGHDT and YNNKEL (reference sequence). Trimming shortened V by 5 bases and J by 1 base, and 14 bases separated the two germline ends. CDR3 size: 16 residues. CDR3 in amino acids: CASSKIPGITNEKLFF. Here the CDR3 DNA reads TGTGCCAGCAGCAAAATACCCGGGATAACTAATGAAAAACTGTTTTTT.

CDR3 in DNA: TGCGCCAGCAGCCTGGACTCGGACTATGGCTACACCTTC. Its protein is CASSLDSDYGYTF. This chain links TRBV5-1 with TRBJ1-2, with D uncertain. Trimming removed 4 bases at V and 3 bases at J, with 10 bases between. The CDR3 contains 13 residues. In germline, CDR1 is SGHRS, CDR2 YFSETQ.

The CDR3 region is CASSFSGVSQETQYF. CDR3 sequence (DNA): TGCGCCAGCAGCTTTAGCGGTGTCAGCCAAGAGACCCAGTACTTC. The chain carries TRBV4-1 and TRBJ2-5, with D possibly matching TRBD2 (6 bases). Germline V CDR1 and CDR2: MGHRA, YSYEKL. Trimming left V 5 bases short and J 1 base short, with 14 bases between. This CDR3 has 15 residues.

The V gene is TRBV28, the J gene TRBJ2-1, with D possibly matching TRBD2 (5 bases). The CDR3 sequence is 12 residues long. The germline gives CDR1 MDHEN, CDR2 SYDVKM. Trimming took 10 bases from V and 8 from J, leaving 15 bases between them. The CDR3 loop is CAIVSLGDEQFF. CDR3 sequence (DNA): TGTGCCATTGTCAGCCTCGGGGATGAGCAGTTCTTC.